The rows below give T cell receptor beta chains drawn from one sample of a study of response to subunit inactivated influenza vaccine. MiXCR, applied by TCRdb to the RT-PCR reads, yields one record per CDR3 protein. The sample has some 500,000 distinct CDR3 sequences, approximately 17% seen once. Here the sequenced sample was CD4+ T cells sorted from PBMCs, taken less than 30 months after vaccination. The receptor source for this set is a man aged 45-69 years who received an inactivated influenza vaccine. The CDR3 runs from the conserved cysteine through the conserved F or W. A D gene is named only where the DNA matches it firmly. Clone size is shown for a subset of rows, as once, few, many or a class of expanded clone.

TRBV7-2	few	TRBJ2-3	TRBD2	CASSFRGGTQYF	TGTGCCAGCAGCTTCCGGGGGGGTACGCAGTATTTT
TRBV28	NA	TRBJ2-7	TRBD2	CASGLAGVVNEQYF	TGTGCCAGCGGGCTAGCGGGAGTCGTTAACGAGCAGTACTTC
TRBV20-1	few	TRBJ2-7	NA	CSAIGASYEQYF	TGCAGTGCTATCGGGGCCTCCTACGAGCAGTACTTC
TRBV7-2	NA	TRBJ1-5	NA	CASSLVLGGNQPQHF	TGTGCCAGCAGCTTAGTCCTGGGGGGCAATCAGCCCCAGCATTTT
TRBV20-1	few	TRBJ2-7	TRBD1	CSARVDRGTYEQYF	TGCAGTGCTAGAGTCGACAGGGGGACCTACGAGCAGTACTTC
TRBV29-1	NA	TRBJ2-2	TRBD2	CSSSGRADTGELFF	TGCAGCTCTAGCGGGAGGGCGGACACCGGGGAGCTGTTTTTT
TRBV3-1	NA	TRBJ2-7	TRBD1	CASSQRSGTGSYEQYF	TGTGCCAGCAGCCAAAGGTCTGGGACAGGGTCCTACGAGCAGTACTTC
TRBV20-1	NA	TRBJ2-3	TRBD2	CSAKRGGPTDTQYF	TGCAGTGCTAAGCGGGGGGGACCCACAGATACGCAGTATTTT
TRBV12-3/TRBV12-4	NA	TRBJ1-1	NA	CASNPGSGTEAFF	TGTGCCAGCAACCCAGGCTCGGGAACTGAAGCTTTCTTT
TRBV12-2	NA	TRBJ2-7	NA	CASRLVPTGQPRSYEQYF	TGTGCAAGTCGCTTAGTTCCCACCGGACAGCCAAGGTCCTACGAGCAGTACTTC
TRBV11-2	NA	TRBJ2-1	NA	CASSLEGIHRIYNEQFF	TGTGCCAGCAGCTTAGAGGGTATTCATCGAATATACAATGAGCAGTTCTTC
TRBV5-5	many	TRBJ2-3	TRBD1	CASSVGTDRTDTQYF	TGTGCCAGCAGCGTAGGGACAGACCGCACAGATACGCAGTATTTT
TRBV28	NA	TRBJ2-7	NA	CASRLYIPGRPYEQYF	TGTGCCAGCAGACTTTATATTCCGGGACGCCCCTACGAGCAGTACTTC
TRBV21-1	NA	TRBJ2-5	NA	CASSKQGAQETQYF	TGTGCCAGCAGCAAACAAGGGGCCCAAGAGACCCAGTACTTC
TRBV20-1	few	TRBJ1-4	NA	CSASVIAGREKLFF	TGCAGTGCTTCCGTAATTGCAGGGCGGGAAAAACTGTTTTTT
TRBV29-1	NA	TRBJ2-3	NA	CSVGRASTDTQYF	TGCAGCGTTGGGCGGGCTAGCACAGATACGCAGTATTTT
TRBV20-1	NA	TRBJ1-1	TRBD1	CSGSLDRGTEAFF	TGCAGTGGGAGTTTGGACAGGGGCACTGAAGCTTTCTTT
TRBV5-1	NA	TRBJ2-3	NA	CASSSTIQAKGDTQYF	TGCGCCAGCAGCTCAACTATCCAGGCCAAGGGAGATACGCAGTATTTT